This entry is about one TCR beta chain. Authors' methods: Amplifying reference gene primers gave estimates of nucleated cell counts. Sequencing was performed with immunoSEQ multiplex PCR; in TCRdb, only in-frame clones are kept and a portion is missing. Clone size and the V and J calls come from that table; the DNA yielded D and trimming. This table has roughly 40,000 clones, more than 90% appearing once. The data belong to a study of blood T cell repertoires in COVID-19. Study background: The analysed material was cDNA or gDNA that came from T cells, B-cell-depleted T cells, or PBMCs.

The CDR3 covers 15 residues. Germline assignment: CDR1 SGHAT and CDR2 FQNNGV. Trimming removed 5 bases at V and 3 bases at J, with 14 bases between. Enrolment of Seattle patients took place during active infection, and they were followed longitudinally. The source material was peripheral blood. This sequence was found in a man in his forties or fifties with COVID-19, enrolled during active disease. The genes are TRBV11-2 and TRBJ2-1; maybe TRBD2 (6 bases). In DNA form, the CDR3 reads TGTGCCAGCAGCCCCCGGGGACTGAGCTACAATGAGCAGTTCTTC. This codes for CASSPRGLSYNEQFF.